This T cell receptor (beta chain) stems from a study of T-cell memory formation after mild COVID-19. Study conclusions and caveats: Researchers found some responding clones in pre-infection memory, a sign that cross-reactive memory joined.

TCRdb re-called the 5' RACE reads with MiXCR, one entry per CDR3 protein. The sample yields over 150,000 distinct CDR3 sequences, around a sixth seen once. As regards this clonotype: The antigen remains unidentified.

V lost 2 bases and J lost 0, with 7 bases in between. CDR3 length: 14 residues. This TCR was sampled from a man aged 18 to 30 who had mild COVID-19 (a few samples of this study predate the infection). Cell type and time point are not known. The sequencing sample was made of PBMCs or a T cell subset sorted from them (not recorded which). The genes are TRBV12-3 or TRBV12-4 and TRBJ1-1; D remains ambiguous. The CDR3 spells CASSLMEMNTEAFF. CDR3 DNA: TGTGCCAGCAGTTTAATGGAGATGAACACTGAAGCTTTCTTT.